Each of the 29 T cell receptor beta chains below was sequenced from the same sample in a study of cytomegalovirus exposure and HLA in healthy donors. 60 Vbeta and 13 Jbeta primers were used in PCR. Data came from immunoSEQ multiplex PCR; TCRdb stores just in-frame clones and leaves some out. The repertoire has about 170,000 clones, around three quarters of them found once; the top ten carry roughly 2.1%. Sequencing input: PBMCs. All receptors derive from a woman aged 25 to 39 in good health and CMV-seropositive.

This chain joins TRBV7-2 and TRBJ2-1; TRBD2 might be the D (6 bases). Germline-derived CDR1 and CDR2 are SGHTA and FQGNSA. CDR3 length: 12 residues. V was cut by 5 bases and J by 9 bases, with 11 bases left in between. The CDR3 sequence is CASSVYSGEQFF. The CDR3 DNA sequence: TGTGCCAGCAGCGTATATAGCGGTGAGCAGTTCTTC.

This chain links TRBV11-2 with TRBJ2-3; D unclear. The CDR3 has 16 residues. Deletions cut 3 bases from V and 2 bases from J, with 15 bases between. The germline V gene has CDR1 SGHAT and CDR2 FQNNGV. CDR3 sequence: CASSFPNGALTDTQYF. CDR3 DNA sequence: TGTGCCAGCAGCTTCCCTAACGGAGCTCTCACAGATACGCAGTATTTT.

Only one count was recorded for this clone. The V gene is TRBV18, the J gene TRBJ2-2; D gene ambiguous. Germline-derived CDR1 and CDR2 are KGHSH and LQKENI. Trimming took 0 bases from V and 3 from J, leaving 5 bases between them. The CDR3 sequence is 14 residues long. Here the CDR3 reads CASSPPSYTGELFF. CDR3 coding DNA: TGTGCCAGCTCACCACCTAGTTACACCGGGGAGCTGTTTTTT.

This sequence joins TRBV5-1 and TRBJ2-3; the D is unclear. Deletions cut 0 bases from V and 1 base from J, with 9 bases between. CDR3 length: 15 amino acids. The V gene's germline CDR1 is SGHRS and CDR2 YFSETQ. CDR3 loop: CASSLGVLRTDTQYF. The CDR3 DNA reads TGCGCCAGCAGCTTGGGTGTCCTCCGCACAGATACGCAGTATTTT. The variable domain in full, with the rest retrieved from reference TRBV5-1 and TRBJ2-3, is KAGVTQTPRYLIKTRGQQVTLSCSPISGHRSVSWYQQTPGQGLQFLFEYFSETQRNKGNFPGRFSGRQFSNSRSEMNVSTLELGDSALYLCASSLGVLRTDTQYFGPGTRLTVL.

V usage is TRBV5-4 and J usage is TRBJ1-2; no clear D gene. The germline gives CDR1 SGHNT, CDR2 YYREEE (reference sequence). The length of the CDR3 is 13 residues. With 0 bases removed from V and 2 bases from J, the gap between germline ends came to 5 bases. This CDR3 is CASSLDSNYGYTF. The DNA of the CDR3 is TGTGCCAGCAGCTTGGACAGCAACTATGGCTACACCTTC.

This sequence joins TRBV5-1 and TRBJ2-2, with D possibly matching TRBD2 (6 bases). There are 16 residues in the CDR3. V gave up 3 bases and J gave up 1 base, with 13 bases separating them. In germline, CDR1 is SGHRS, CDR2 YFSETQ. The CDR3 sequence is CASSSQAGLNTGELFF. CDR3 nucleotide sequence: TGCGCCAGCAGCTCGCAGGCGGGATTGAACACCGGGGAGCTGTTTTTT.

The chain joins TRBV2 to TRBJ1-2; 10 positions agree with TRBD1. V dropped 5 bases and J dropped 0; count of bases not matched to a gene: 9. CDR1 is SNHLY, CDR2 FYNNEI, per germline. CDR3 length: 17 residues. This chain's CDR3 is CASSLAGQGLTNYGYTF. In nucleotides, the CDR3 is TGTGCCAGCAGTCTTGCGGGACAGGGGCTAACTAACTATGGCTACACCTTC.

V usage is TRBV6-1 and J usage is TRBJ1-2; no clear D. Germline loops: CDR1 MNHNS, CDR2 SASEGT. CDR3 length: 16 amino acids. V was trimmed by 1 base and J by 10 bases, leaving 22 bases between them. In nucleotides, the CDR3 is TGTGCCAGCAGTGAAGGAGTGACATATCAATACGGGGACTACACCTTC. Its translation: CASSEGVTYQYGDYTF.

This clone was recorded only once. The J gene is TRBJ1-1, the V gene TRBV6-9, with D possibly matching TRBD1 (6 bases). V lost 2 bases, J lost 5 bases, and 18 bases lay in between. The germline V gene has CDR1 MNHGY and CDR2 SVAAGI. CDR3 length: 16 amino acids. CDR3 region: CASSYGGREGSTEAFF. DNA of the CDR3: TGTGCCAGCAGTTATGGGGGCAGGGAGGGGAGTACTGAAGCTTTCTTT.

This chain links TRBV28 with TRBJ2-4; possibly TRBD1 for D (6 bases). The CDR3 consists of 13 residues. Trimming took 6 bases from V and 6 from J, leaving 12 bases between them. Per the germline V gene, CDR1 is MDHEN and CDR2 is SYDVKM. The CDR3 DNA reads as TGTGCCAGCAGGGGGGCAGGACTAAACATTCAGTACTTC. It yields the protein CASRGAGLNIQYF. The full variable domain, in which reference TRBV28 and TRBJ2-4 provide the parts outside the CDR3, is DVKVTQSSRYLVKRTGEKVFLECVQDMDHENMFWYRQDPGLGLRLIYFSYDVKMKEKGDIPEGYSVSREKKERFSLILESASTNQTSMYLCASRGAGLNIQYFGAGTRLSVL.

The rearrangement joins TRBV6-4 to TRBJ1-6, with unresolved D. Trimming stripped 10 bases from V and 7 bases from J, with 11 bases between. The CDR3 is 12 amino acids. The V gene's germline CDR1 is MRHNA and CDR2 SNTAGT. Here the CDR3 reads CATPSRNSPLHF. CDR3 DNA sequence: TGTGCCACCCCTAGCCGGAATTCACCCCTCCACTTT.

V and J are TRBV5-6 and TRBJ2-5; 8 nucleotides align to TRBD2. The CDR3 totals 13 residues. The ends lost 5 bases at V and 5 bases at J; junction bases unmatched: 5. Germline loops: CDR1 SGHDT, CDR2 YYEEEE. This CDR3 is CASRSGLVETQYF. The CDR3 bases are TGTGCCAGCAGGTCGGGACTAGTGGAGACCCAGTACTTC. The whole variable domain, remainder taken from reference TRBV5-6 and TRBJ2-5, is DAGVTQSPTHLIKTRGQQVTLRCSPKSGHDTVSWYQQALGQGPQFIFQYYEEEERQRGNFPDRFSGHQFPNYSSELNVNALLLGDSALYLCASRSGLVETQYFGPGTRLLVL.

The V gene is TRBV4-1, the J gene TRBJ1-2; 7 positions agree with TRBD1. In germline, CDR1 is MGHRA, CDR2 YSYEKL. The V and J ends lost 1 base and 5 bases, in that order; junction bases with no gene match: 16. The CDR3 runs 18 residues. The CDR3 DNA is TGCGCCAGCAGCCAAGGACTATCTACAGGGGACTCCCGGTATGGCTACACCTTC. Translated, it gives CASSQGLSTGDSRYGYTF.

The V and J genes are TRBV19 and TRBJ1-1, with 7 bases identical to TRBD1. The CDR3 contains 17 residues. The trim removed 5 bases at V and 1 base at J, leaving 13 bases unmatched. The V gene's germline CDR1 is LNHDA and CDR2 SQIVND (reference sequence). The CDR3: CASSPDGAWTGNTEAFF. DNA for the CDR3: TGTGCCAGTAGTCCCGACGGGGCTTGGACAGGGAACACTGAAGCTTTCTTT.

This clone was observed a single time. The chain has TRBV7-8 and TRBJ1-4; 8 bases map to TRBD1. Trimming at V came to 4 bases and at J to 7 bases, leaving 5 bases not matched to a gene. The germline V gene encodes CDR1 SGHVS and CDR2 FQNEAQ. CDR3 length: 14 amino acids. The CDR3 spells CASSYRGTSEKLFF. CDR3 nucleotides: TGTGCCAGCAGCTACAGGGGGACAAGTGAAAAACTGTTTTTT. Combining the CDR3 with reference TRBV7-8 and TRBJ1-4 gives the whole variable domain GAGVSQSPRYKVAKRGQDVALRCDPISGHVSLFWYQQALGQGPEFLTYFQNEAQLDKSGLPSDRFFAERPEGSVSTLKIQRTQQEDSAVYLCASSYRGTSEKLFFGSGTQLSVL.

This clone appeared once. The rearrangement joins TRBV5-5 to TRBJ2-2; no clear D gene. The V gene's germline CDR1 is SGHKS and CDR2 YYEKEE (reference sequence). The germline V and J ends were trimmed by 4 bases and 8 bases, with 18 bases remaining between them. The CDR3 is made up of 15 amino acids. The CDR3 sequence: CASSTPSRSRGELFF. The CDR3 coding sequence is TGTGCCAGCAGCACCCCTTCGAGGTCACGGGGGGAGCTGTTTTTT.

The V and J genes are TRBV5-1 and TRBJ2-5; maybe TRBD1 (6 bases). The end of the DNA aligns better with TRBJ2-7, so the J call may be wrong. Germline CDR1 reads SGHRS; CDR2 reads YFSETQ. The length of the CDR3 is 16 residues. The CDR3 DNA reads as TGCGCCAGCAGCTTGGTTGGGGGACAACCCCCATACGAGCAGTACTTC. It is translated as CASSLVGGQPPYEQYF.

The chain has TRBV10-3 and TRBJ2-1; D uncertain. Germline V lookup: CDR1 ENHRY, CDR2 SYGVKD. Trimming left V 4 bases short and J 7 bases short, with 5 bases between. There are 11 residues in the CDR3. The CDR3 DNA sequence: TGTGCCATCAGTGTCAATAATGAGCAGTTCTTC. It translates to CAISVNNEQFF.

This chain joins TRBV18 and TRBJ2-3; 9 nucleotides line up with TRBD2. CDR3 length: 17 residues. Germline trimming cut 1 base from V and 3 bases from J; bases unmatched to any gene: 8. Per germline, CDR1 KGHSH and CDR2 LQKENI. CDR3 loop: CASSPLGASGITDTQYF. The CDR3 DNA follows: TGTGCCAGCTCACCACTCGGCGCTAGCGGGATTACAGATACGCAGTATTTT.

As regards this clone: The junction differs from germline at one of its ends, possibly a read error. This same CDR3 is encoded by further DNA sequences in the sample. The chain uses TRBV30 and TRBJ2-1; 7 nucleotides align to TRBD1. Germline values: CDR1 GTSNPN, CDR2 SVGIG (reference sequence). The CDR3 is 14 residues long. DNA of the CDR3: TGTGCCTACCGAGACAGGGTCACGTACAACGAGCAGTTCTTC. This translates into CAYRDRVTYNEQFF.

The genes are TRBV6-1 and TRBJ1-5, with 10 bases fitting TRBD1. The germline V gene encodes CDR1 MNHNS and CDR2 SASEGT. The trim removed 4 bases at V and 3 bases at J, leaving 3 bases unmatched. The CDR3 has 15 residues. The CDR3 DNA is TGTGCCAGCAGTGGACAGGGGGCGATCAATCAGCCCCAGCATTTT. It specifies CASSGQGAINQPQHF.

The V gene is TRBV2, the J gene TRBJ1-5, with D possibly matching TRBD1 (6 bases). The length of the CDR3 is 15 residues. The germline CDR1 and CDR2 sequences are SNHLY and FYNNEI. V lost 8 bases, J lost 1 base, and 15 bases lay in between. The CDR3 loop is CASRDLQGSNQPQHF. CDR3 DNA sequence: TGTGCCAGCCGCGATTTACAGGGCAGCAATCAGCCCCAGCATTTT.

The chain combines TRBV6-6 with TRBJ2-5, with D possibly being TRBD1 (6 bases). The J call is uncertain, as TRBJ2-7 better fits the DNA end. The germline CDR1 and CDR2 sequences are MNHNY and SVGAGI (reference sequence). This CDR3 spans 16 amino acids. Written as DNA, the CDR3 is TGTGCCAGCAGTTACCGGACAAGGACAGCCGACTACGAGCAGTACTTC. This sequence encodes CASSYRTRTADYEQYF.

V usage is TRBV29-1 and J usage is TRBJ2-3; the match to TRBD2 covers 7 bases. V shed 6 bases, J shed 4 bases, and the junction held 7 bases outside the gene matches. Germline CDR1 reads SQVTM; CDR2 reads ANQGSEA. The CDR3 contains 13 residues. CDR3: CSVGRESADTQYF. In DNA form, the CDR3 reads TGCAGCGTGGGGCGGGAGAGTGCAGATACGCAGTATTTT.

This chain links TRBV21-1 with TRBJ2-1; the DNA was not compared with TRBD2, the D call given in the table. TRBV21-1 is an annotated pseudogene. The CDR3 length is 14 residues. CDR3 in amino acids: CASLGWRDYNEQFF. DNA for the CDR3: TGTGCCAGCCTTGGTTGGCGGGACTACAATGAGCAGTTCTTC.

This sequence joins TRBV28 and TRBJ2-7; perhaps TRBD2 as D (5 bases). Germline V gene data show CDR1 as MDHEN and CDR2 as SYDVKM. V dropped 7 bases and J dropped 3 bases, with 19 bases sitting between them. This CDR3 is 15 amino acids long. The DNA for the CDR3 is TGTGCCAGCACCACCGTAATTAACCGGGGCTACGAGCAGTACTTC. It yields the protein CASTTVINRGYEQYF.

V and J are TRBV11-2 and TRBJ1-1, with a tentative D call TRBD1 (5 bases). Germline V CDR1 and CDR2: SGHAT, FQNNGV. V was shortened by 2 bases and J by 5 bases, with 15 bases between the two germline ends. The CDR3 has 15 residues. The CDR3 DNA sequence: TGTGCCAGCAGCTTATACCAGGGTGGAGGGACTGAAGCTTTCTTT. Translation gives CASSLYQGGGTEAFF. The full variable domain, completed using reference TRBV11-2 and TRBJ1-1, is EAGVAQSPRYKIIEKRQSVAFWCNPISGHATLYWYQQILGQGPKLLIQFQNNGVVDDSQLPKDRFSAERLKGVDSTLKIQPAKLEDSAVYLCASSLYQGGGTEAFFGQGTRLTVV.

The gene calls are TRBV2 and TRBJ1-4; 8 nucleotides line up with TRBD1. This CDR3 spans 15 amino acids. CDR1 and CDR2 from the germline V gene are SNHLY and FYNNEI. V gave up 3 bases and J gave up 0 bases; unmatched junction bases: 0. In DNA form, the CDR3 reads TGTGCCAGCAGTGAGACAGGGGCAACTAATGAAAAACTGTTTTTT. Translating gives CASSETGATNEKLFF.

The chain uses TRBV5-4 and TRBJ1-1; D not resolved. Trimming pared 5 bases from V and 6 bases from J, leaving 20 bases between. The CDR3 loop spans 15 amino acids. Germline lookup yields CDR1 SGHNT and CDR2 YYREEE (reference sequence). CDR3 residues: CASRVALGEVSEAFF. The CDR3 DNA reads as TGTGCCAGCAGGGTTGCTCTGGGAGAGGTCTCTGAAGCTTTCTTT. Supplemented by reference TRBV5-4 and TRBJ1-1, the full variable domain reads ETGVTQSPTHLIKTRGQQVTLRCSSQSGHNTVSWYQQALGQGPQFIFQYYREEENGRGNFPPRFSGLQFPNYSSELNVNALELDDSALYLCASRVALGEVSEAFFGQGTRLTVV.